The 30 T cell receptor beta chains given below trace back to one sample, sequenced in a study of T cells after yellow fever vaccination (dated by TCRdb to the late 2010s). Sample treatment or condition, as interpreted from the label and publication: live attenuated yellow fever vaccine strain. The method behind the library was 5' RACE. Instrument used: Illumina HiSeq 2500. TCRdb reanalyzed the raw reads on its own, using fastp at Q25 for trimming and MiXCR for clone calling, and kept in-frame beta chains. Rows with a matching CDR3 protein are joined into one entry that keeps the most common DNA and genes. The sample table records some 80,000 distinct CDR3 sequences; approximately 12% of these occur just once. About 26% of the sample rests with the top ten. The material sequenced was CD8+ T cells not binding an NS4B(214-222) dextramer, sorted from PBMCs, taken less than 25 days after the first yellow fever vaccination. The sample's cell subset or site label, in plain terms: NS4B epitope dextramer-negative CD8 T cells. These receptors were obtained from a man aged 18 to 35 who received the YFV17D yellow fever vaccine.

The chain uses TRBV27 and TRBJ1-6; D is unresolved. The CDR3 loop spans 14 amino acids. Germline-derived CDR1 and CDR2 are MNHEY and SMNVEV (reference sequence). The V end was cut by 6 bases, the J end by 9 bases, with 15 bases between. CDR3 sequence: CASSAWTAGSPLHF. CDR3 in DNA: TGTGCCAGCAGCGCTTGGACGGCGGGTTCACCCCTCCACTTT.

This clonotype showed up just a few times. V and J are TRBV11-3 and TRBJ2-1, with TRBD1 identical over 8 bases. This CDR3 has 14 amino acids. J lost 9 bases, V lost 1 base, and 5 bases had no gene match. Per the germline V gene, CDR1 is SGHNT and CDR2 is YENEEA. CDR3 sequence: CASSLGPRGPEQFF. The DNA for the CDR3 is TGTGCCAGCAGCTTAGGTCCCAGGGGGCCTGAGCAGTTCTTC.

The chain couples TRBV28 to TRBJ2-7, with D perhaps being TRBD1 or TRBD2 (5 bases each). The germline gives CDR1 MDHEN, CDR2 SYDVKM. CDR3 length: 13 residues. CDR3 protein: CATSEGPFYEQYV. DNA of the CDR3: TGTGCGACATCAGAGGGGCCTTTCTACGAGCAGTACGTC.

This clonotype turned up a few times. V and J are TRBV12-3 or TRBV12-4 and TRBJ2-5, with TRBD2 matching 9 bases. The CDR3 has 17 residues. V gave up 1 base and J gave up 0 bases; unmatched junction bases: 6. CDR3 sequence: CASSLEGLAGDQETQYF. Here the CDR3 DNA reads TGTGCCAGCAGTTTAGAGGGGTTAGCGGGGGACCAAGAGACCCAGTACTTC.

The rearrangement joins TRBV4-1 to TRBJ1-6; D is unresolved. The CDR3 has 12 amino acids. Trimming pared 3 bases from V and 5 bases from J, leaving 2 bases between. The V gene's germline CDR1 is MGHRA and CDR2 YSYEKL. Written as DNA, the CDR3 is TGCGCCAGCAGCCATAATAATTCACCCCTCCACTTT. Encoded protein: CASSHNNSPLHF.

The chain carries TRBV7-8 and TRBJ2-7; TRBD1 aligns across 11 bases. The CDR3 totals 16 residues. Per germline, CDR1 SGHVS and CDR2 FQNEAQ. The J segment lost 0 bases and the V segment lost 5 bases, leaving 6 bases of the junction unmatched. CDR3 DNA: TGTGCCAGCAGCAGGAGGGACAGGGGGACCTCCTACGAGCAGTACTTC. Its translation is CASSRRDRGTSYEQYF. The full variable domain, rest sourced from reference TRBV7-8 and TRBJ2-7, is GAGVSQSPRYKVAKRGQDVALRCDPISGHVSLFWYQQALGQGPEFLTYFQNEAQLDKSGLPSDRFFAERPEGSVSTLKIQRTQQEDSAVYLCASSRRDRGTSYEQYFGPGTRLTVT.

This clonotype was counted only a few times. V is TRBV4-1 and J is TRBJ2-3; D is perhaps TRBD1 or TRBD2 (5 bases each). CDR1 MGHRA and CDR2 YSYEKL come from the germline V gene. The CDR3 is 15 residues long. Trimming removed 4 bases at V and 4 bases at J, with 15 bases between. In nucleotides, the CDR3 is TGCGCCAGCAGCCCCCGGGACCAAGGTTCAGATACGCAGTATTTT. Translated: CASSPRDQGSDTQYF.

The gene calls are TRBV4-3 and TRBJ2-3; 10 bases align to TRBD2. There are 15 residues in the CDR3. J gave up 6 bases and V 0 bases, and 3 bases lay outside the gene matches. The germline CDR1 and CDR2 sequences are LGHNA and YSLEER. The CDR3 sequence is CASSQDVLAGDTQYF. As DNA, the CDR3 is TGCGCCAGCAGCCAAGATGTACTAGCGGGGGATACGCAGTATTTT.

This clonotype has more than one count but fewer than ten. This sequence joins TRBV20-1 and TRBJ1-3; TRBD1 agrees at 8 bases. With V trimmed by 1 base and J by 0 bases, 5 bases remained unmatched. The CDR3 sequence is 16 residues long. Germline-derived CDR1 and CDR2 are DFQATT and SNEGSKA (reference sequence). This CDR3 reads CSARGQGMSSGNTIYF. DNA of the CDR3: TGCAGTGCTAGAGGACAGGGGATGAGCTCTGGAAACACCATATATTTT.

This clonotype was found many times. The chain uses TRBV12-3 or TRBV12-4 and TRBJ2-7; unclear D gene. Trimming took 6 bases from V and 3 from J, leaving 12 bases between them. CDR3 length: 13 residues. CDR3 protein: CASRPATFYEQYV. CDR3 sequence (DNA): TGTGCCAGCAGGCCCGCTACCTTCTACGAGCAGTACGTC.

The genes are TRBV12-5 and TRBJ2-3, with D tentatively TRBD1 or TRBD2 (6 bases each). The V gene lost 6 bases and the J gene lost 4 bases, with 17 bases spanning the gap. Per germline, CDR1 LGHNT and CDR2 FRNRAP. The CDR3 contains 15 residues. As DNA, the CDR3 is TGTGCTAGTGGCATGGGGTGGGGGGCCCCAGATACGCAGTATTTT. Amino acids: CASGMGWGAPDTQYF.

There are a few counts of this clonotype. The gene calls are TRBV3-1 and TRBJ1-2; possible D gene TRBD1, 6 bases. Germline V gene data show CDR1 as LGHDT and CDR2 as YNNKEL (reference sequence). V gave up 0 bases and J gave up 5 bases, with 13 bases separating them. This CDR3 region has 15 residues. The CDR3 region has the DNA TGTGCCAGCAGCCAAGAGGGGGCCGCGGGGTATGGCTACACCTTC. Its protein product is CASSQEGAAGYGYTF.

This clonotype was recorded a few times. DNA of the CDR3: TGTGCCAGCAGCTTAGATTGGGTTGCCGGGGAGCTGTTTTTT. Encoded protein: CASSLDWVAGELFF. The chain is built from TRBV7-8 and TRBJ2-2; D is ambiguous. Germline V lookup: CDR1 SGHVS, CDR2 FQNEAQ. This CDR3 spans 14 amino acids. With 1 base removed from V and 6 bases from J, the gap between germline ends came to 9 bases.

The sample holds a few counts of this clonotype. V gene TRBV11-2 combines with J gene TRBJ1-4; D might be TRBD1 (6 bases). V was clipped by 3 bases and J by 5 bases, with 13 bases between them. From germline, CDR1 is SGHAT and CDR2 FQNNGV. The CDR3 covers 15 residues. The DNA of the CDR3 is TGTGCCAGCAGCTTTCAGGGGAGGTCGAATGAAAAACTGTTTTTT. The encoded protein is CASSFQGRSNEKLFF. Full variable domain (rest looked up from reference TRBV11-2 and TRBJ1-4): EAGVAQSPRYKIIEKRQSVAFWCNPISGHATLYWYQQILGQGPKLLIQFQNNGVVDDSQLPKDRFSAERLKGVDSTLKIQPAKLEDSAVYLCASSFQGRSNEKLFFGSGTQLSVL.

The chain carries TRBV6-2 or TRBV6-3 and TRBJ1-5; perhaps TRBD1 as D (6 bases). The CDR3 spans 14 residues. Germline values: CDR1 MNHEY, CDR2 SVGEGT. V lost 2 bases to trimming and J lost 5 bases, with 10 bases between them. In DNA, the CDR3 is TGTGCCAGCAGTTACCCGGCAGGGGATCAGCCCCAGCATTTT. This gives the protein CASSYPAGDQPQHF.

CDR3 bases: TGTGCCAGCAGCTTAAAATTACAGGGGGCTGGCTACACCTTC. This translates into CASSLKLQGAGYTF. The J gene is TRBJ1-2, the V gene TRBV7-6, with 9 nucleotides matching TRBD1. The CDR3 has 14 residues. Germline V gives CDR1 SGHVS, CDR2 FNYEAQ. Unmatched junction bases numbered 5, after V lost 2 bases and J lost 7 bases.

Ten or more counts support this clonotype. The CDR3: CASSKGWTLEDTEAFF. CDR3 DNA: TGTGCCAGCAGCAAAGGGTGGACACTTGAGGACACTGAAGCTTTCTTT. J is TRBJ1-1 and V is TRBV21-1; the table's D gene call, TRBD1, was not cross checked with the DNA. TRBV21-1 is tagged as a pseudogene. The CDR3 is 16 amino acids.

The chain recombines TRBV7-6 with TRBJ2-1; possible D gene TRBD1, 6 bases. Germline CDR1 SGHVS, CDR2 FNYEAQ. V was pared by 5 bases and J by 5 bases, with 13 bases between. The CDR3 has 14 amino acids. CDR3 in amino acids: CASSAYRVDNEQFF. Here the CDR3 DNA reads TGTGCCAGCAGCGCCTACAGGGTCGACAATGAGCAGTTCTTC.

The genes are TRBV6-1 and TRBJ1-2, with 8 bases fitting TRBD1. V dropped 3 bases and J dropped 2; count of bases not matched to a gene: 8. CDR3 length: 16 amino acids. The germline V gene has CDR1 MNHNS and CDR2 SASEGT. CDR3 protein: CASSDDRGGLNYGYTF. CDR3 DNA: TGTGCCAGCAGTGATGACAGGGGTGGATTAAACTATGGCTACACCTTC.

The chain recombines TRBV4-1 with TRBJ1-1, with D maybe TRBD1 (5 bases). The CDR3 has 15 residues. CDR1 is MGHRA, CDR2 YSYEKL, per germline. Trimming shortened V by 2 bases and J by 1 base, and 11 bases separated the two germline ends. The CDR3 here is CASSQLGRANTEAFF. The CDR3 DNA follows: TGCGCCAGCAGCCAATTAGGCAGGGCGAACACTGAAGCTTTCTTT.

Remarks on this clonotype: Relative to the germline gene, one junction end is altered; a read error may explain this. V usage is TRBV6-5 and J usage is TRBJ2-1; 10 nucleotides match TRBD2. This CDR3 is 15 amino acids long. Germline loops: CDR1 MNHEY, CDR2 SVGAGI. The DNA for the CDR3 is TGTGCCAGCAGTTACTGGAAGAGCGGGGGGGATGAGCAGTGCTTC. As protein: CASSYWKSGGDEQCF.

This clonotype was detected only a few times. The V and J genes are TRBV29-1 and TRBJ1-3; possible D gene TRBD1, 5 bases. V was trimmed by 4 bases and J by 0 bases, leaving 19 bases between them. CDR1 SQVTM and CDR2 ANQGSEA come from the germline V gene. The CDR3 runs to 17 residues. The chain's CDR3 is CSVVGEGRTHSGNTIYF. CDR3 sequence (DNA): TGCAGCGTTGTTGGAGAGGGACGCACTCACTCTGGAAACACCATATATTTT.

The chain combines TRBV5-1 with TRBJ2-1, with no clear D. The CDR3 covers 16 residues. The germline CDR1 and CDR2 sequences are SGHRS and YFSETQ. Deletions cut 1 base from V and 1 base from J, with 12 bases between. The chain's CDR3 is CASSLMPVSSYNEQFF. CDR3 DNA: TGCGCCAGCAGCTTGATGCCAGTTTCATCCTACAATGAGCAGTTCTTC. The full variable domain, in which reference TRBV5-1 and TRBJ2-1 provide the parts outside the CDR3, is KAGVTQTPRYLIKTRGQQVTLSCSPISGHRSVSWYQQTPGQGLQFLFEYFSETQRNKGNFPGRFSGRQFSNSRSEMNVSTLELGDSALYLCASSLMPVSSYNEQFFGPGTRLTVL.

This clonotype has a handful of counts. This chain links TRBV27 with TRBJ1-6; D unresolved. V dropped 5 bases and J dropped 11 bases, with 19 bases sitting between them. This CDR3 has 15 residues. Germline-derived CDR1 and CDR2 are MNHEY and SMNVEV (reference sequence). The DNA for the CDR3 is TGTGCCAGCAGTACCCATGGCAGGAGCCAGGCACCCCTCCACTTT. Translated: CASSTHGRSQAPLHF.

The genes are TRBV4-1 and TRBJ1-5; TRBD1 aligns across 9 bases. Losses at the gene ends were 0 bases for V and 9 bases for J; bases not matched to a gene: 6. CDR1 is MGHRA and CDR2 is YSYEKL in the germline V gene. The CDR3 length is 15 residues. CDR3 nucleotide sequence: TGCGCCAGCAGCCAAGATGGGACAGGGATTTGGCCCCAGCATTTT. Its protein is CASSQDGTGIWPQHF.

The chain recombines TRBV5-6 with TRBJ1-1; the D gene is possibly TRBD1 (6 bases). V lost 4 bases, J lost 1 base, and 8 bases lay in between. The CDR3 has 13 residues. CDR1 is SGHDT, CDR2 YYEEEE, per germline. The CDR3 loop is CASSPTGNTEAFF. CDR3 nucleotides: TGTGCCAGCAGCCCGACAGGGAACACTGAAGCTTTCTTT.

The V and J genes are TRBV4-3 and TRBJ1-5; TRBD1 matches at 8 bases. The trim removed 4 bases at V and 5 bases at J, leaving 7 bases unmatched. Per germline, CDR1 LGHNA and CDR2 YSLEER. The CDR3 sequence is 15 residues long. This CDR3 is CASSPWTGQHQPQHF. For the CDR3, the DNA is TGCGCCAGCAGCCCGTGGACAGGGCAGCATCAGCCCCAGCATTTT.

This rearrangement joins TRBV7-9 to TRBJ2-5; 8 bases line up with TRBD1. The V gene end was trimmed by 10 bases and the J gene end by 4 bases; junction bases not matched to a gene: 17. The V gene's germline CDR1 is SEHNR and CDR2 FQNEAQ (reference sequence). The CDR3 contains 16 residues. CDR3 sequence: CAMGPGQGGLGETQYF. The DNA for the CDR3 is TGTGCCATGGGCCCCGGACAGGGCGGATTAGGAGAGACCCAGTACTTC.

This clonotype has more than one count but fewer than ten. The chain carries TRBV6-5 and TRBJ2-1; D possibly uses TRBD1 or TRBD2 (5 bases each). The ends were cut back, 1 base at V and 2 bases at J, with 15 bases in the middle. The CDR3 runs to 17 residues. From germline, CDR1 is MNHEY and CDR2 SVGAGI. In nucleotides, the CDR3 is TGTGCCAGCAGTTACTATCCGGGGCCCCCAACCTACAATGAGCAGTTCTTC. Its protein is CASSYYPGPPTYNEQFF.

This clonotype was counted ten times or more. The V and J genes are TRBV5-1 and TRBJ2-1; TRBD1 aligns across 9 bases. Germline V CDR1 and CDR2: SGHRS, YFSETQ. The length of the CDR3 is 14 residues. V was clipped by 4 bases and J by 5 bases; unmatched bases: 4. The CDR3 loop is CASSQGQGHNEQFF. The CDR3 nucleotides read TGCGCCAGCAGCCAGGGACAGGGACACAATGAGCAGTTCTTC.